This passage covers 12 T cell receptor beta chains from one sample sequenced in a study of OX40 agonist ivuxolimab in advanced cancers. The library was built by means of the immunoSEQ multiplex PCR assay. As stored in TCRdb, this immuneACCESS dataset retains in-frame rearrangements with V and J assigned. A fraction of the clones does not appear; measured against another copy, unresolved V genes explain less than half of the discrepancy, and the remainder lacks a known reason. The sample contains about 51,000 clones, 88% of them found a single time. 3.5% to 4.5% of the sample is in the top ten clones. Sequenced material: CD4+ or CD8+ T cells sorted from blood, taken in a trial of the OX40 agonist ivuxolimab. These TCRs come from an adult with an advanced solid tumor such as melanoma, head and neck, liver or kidney cancer.

The chain employs TRBV4-2 and TRBJ2-7; the D gene is possibly TRBD2 (6 bases). Trimming took off 4 bases at V and 7 bases at J, with 14 bases between the two ends. CDR1 is LGHNA and CDR2 is YNFKEQ in the germline V gene. CDR3 length: 13 residues. CDR3 DNA sequence: TGTGCCAGCAGCCCCCGCACCGCGGGGGAGCAGTACTTC. Residues: CASSPRTAGEQYF.

The chain combines TRBV5-1 with TRBJ2-1; D perhaps matches TRBD2 (5 bases). V lost 3 bases and J 0 bases, leaving 13 bases between the germline ends. CDR1 and CDR2 (germline): SGHRS, YFSETQ. The length of the CDR3 is 16 residues. This CDR3 is CASSSSGVSSYNEQFF. The CDR3 nucleotides read TGCGCCAGCAGCTCCTCCGGGGTTAGCTCCTACAATGAGCAGTTCTTC.

Written as DNA, the CDR3 is TGCAGCATCAAGACAGTCTCCTACAATGAGCAGTTCTTC. It specifies CSIKTVSYNEQFF. The chain joins TRBV29-1 to TRBJ2-1, with D possibly being TRBD1 (5 bases). The CDR3 loop spans 13 amino acids. V was clipped by 8 bases and J by 0 bases, with 11 bases between them. Germline CDR1 SQVTM, CDR2 ANQGSEA.

The chain links TRBV28 to TRBJ2-5; no clear D gene. Germline values: CDR1 MDHEN, CDR2 SYDVKM. The CDR3 totals 12 residues. Trimming stripped 2 bases from V and 7 bases from J, with 8 bases between. The CDR3 reads CASSLLVGTQYF. In DNA form, the CDR3 reads TGTGCCAGCAGTTTACTAGTTGGGACCCAGTACTTC. Full variable domain (rest looked up from reference TRBV28 and TRBJ2-5): DVKVTQSSRYLVKRTGEKVFLECVQDMDHENMFWYRQDPGLGLRLIYFSYDVKMKEKGDIPEGYSVSREKKERFSLILESASTNQTSMYLCASSLLVGTQYFGPGTRLLVL.

J is TRBJ2-1 and V is TRBV5-4; 8 bases are a match to TRBD2. Germline V CDR1 and CDR2: SGHNT, YYREEE (reference sequence). J was trimmed by 4 bases and V by 4 bases; bases with no gene match: 4. The CDR3 has 14 residues. In nucleotides, the CDR3 is TGTGCCAGCAGCCTAGCGGGTCTATACAATGAGCAGTTCTTC. The encoded protein is CASSLAGLYNEQFF.

The chain recombines TRBV6-5 with TRBJ1-2, with unresolved D. V lost 8 bases to trimming and J lost 3 bases, with 10 bases between them. The germline V gene has CDR1 MNHEY and CDR2 SVGAGI. There are 12 residues in the CDR3. CDR3 nucleotide sequence: TGTGCCAGCCAAGGATCGCACTATGGCTACACCTTC. It translates to CASQGSHYGYTF.

This clone came up a few times. The chain uses TRBV30 and TRBJ2-7; D not certain. This CDR3 contains 14 residues. Germline V gene lookup returns CDR1 GTSNPN and CDR2 SVGIG (reference sequence). V lost 0 bases and J lost 0, with 9 bases in between. CDR3: CAWSVNFYSYEQYF. The DNA for the CDR3 is TGTGCCTGGAGTGTAAATTTCTACTCCTACGAGCAGTACTTC.

The CDR3 is CASSGPQGNEQFF. CDR3 sequence (DNA): TGCGCCAGCAGCGGACCACAGGGAAATGAGCAGTTCTTC. The chain recombines TRBV5-1 with TRBJ2-1; D possibly corresponds to TRBD1 (6 bases). CDR1 is SGHRS and CDR2 is YFSETQ in the germline V gene. V shed 4 bases and J shed 7 bases, with 12 bases lying between them. This CDR3 spans 13 amino acids.

J is TRBJ2-7 and V is TRBV7-2, with D possibly being TRBD1 or TRBD2 (6 bases each). This CDR3 has 18 residues. Germline V gene sequence: CDR1 SGHTA, CDR2 FQGNSA. V lost 2 bases to trimming and J lost 4 bases, with 24 bases between them. Here the CDR3 reads CASSLRDFRGPRQYEQYF. As DNA, the CDR3 is TGTGCCAGCAGCTTAAGGGATTTTCGGGGGCCAAGGCAATACGAGCAGTACTTC.

The CDR3 nucleotides read TGTGCCAGCAGTGCCCCCCGTGGCTACACCTTC. This gives the protein CASSAPRGYTF. The chain carries TRBV28 and TRBJ1-2; unclear D gene. Trimming took off 5 bases at V and 7 bases at J, with 8 bases between the two ends. This CDR3 has 11 residues. Looked up from germline, CDR1 is MDHEN and CDR2 is SYDVKM.

This clone was observed a handful of times. J is TRBJ2-6 and V is TRBV11-1, with no clear D. With 4 bases removed from V and 3 bases from J, the gap between germline ends came to 19 bases. The length of the CDR3 is 18 residues. Germline CDR1 and CDR2: SGHAT and FQDESV (reference sequence). The CDR3 is CASSSYRPYQSGANVLTF. The CDR3 DNA reads as TGTGCCAGCAGCTCATACCGGCCATACCAGAGTGGGGCCAACGTCCTGACTTTC.

The rearrangement joins TRBV30 to TRBJ2-7; D is perhaps TRBD1 (7 bases). The CDR3 is 17 residues long. Germline V gives CDR1 GTSNPN, CDR2 SVGIG (reference sequence). V lost 0 bases and J 0 bases, leaving 18 bases between the germline ends. In DNA, the CDR3 is TGTGCCTGGAGTGTAAGCAGCGGGCAGGGGGGCTCCTACGAGCAGTACTTC. Translated: CAWSVSSGQGGSYEQYF.